Listed below are T cell receptor beta chains from one sample, sequenced in a study of shared T cell receptors in the human thymus. Profiled with immunoSEQ multiplex PCR; TCRdb holds only in-frame clones, not every one. This sample has more than 550,000 clones, with approximately 85% found just once. These data were also reused for a study on human thymus T cells.

The sequenced sample was thymocytes. Every receptor here comes from a girl younger than two with a congenital heart defect. CDR3s include the opening cysteine and the closing phenylalanine or tryptophan. A D gene is named only where the DNA matches it firmly. The size entry is marked missing in some rows and otherwise reads once, few, many or a size class.

clone size	J gene	D gene	V gene	CDR3 protein	CDR3 DNA
NA	TRBJ1-2	TRBD1	TRBV7-9	CASSTNDRAARHGYTF	TGTGCCAGCAGCACGAATGACAGGGCTGCACGACATGGCTACACCTTC
NA	TRBJ1-2	NA	TRBV7-2	CASSPDTGFPDYGYTF	TGTGCCAGCAGTCCCGACACAGGTTTTCCCGACTATGGCTACACCTTC
NA	TRBJ1-5	NA	TRBV19	CASHQTGDNQPQHF	TGTGCCAGCCATCAGACAGGCGACAATCAGCCCCAGCATTTT
NA	TRBJ1-5	NA	TRBV29-1	CSVASLPDQPQHF	TGCAGCGTTGCCTCCTTGCCGGATCAGCCCCAGCATTTT
NA	TRBJ2-5	TRBD2	TRBV5-1	CASSFMAGGSETQYF	TGCGCCAGCAGCTTTATGGCGGGGGGATCAGAGACCCAGTACTTC
few	TRBJ1-1	NA	TRBV7-4	CASSLGIGDLRGGTEAFF	TGTGCCAGCAGCTTAGGTATTGGGGATTTGAGGGGAGGCACTGAAGCTTTCTTT
NA	TRBJ2-7	NA	TRBV4-1	CASSQTEAFHYEQYF	TGCGCCAGCAGCCAAACGGAGGCGTTCCACTACGAGCAGTACTTC
NA	TRBJ2-1	NA	TRBV5-1	CASSPLRDAGEDEQFF	TGCGCCAGCAGCCCCCTAAGGGACGCCGGGGAGGATGAGCAGTTCTTC
NA	TRBJ1-6	NA	TRBV6-5	CASSRRQEYNSPLHF	TGTGCCAGCAGTAGACGACAGGAGTATAATTCCCCCCTCCACTTT
NA	TRBJ2-5	TRBD2	TRBV2	CASKGGGAQETQYF	TGTGCCAGCAAAGGCGGGGGGGCCCAAGAGACCCAGTACTTC
few	TRBJ1-2	TRBD1	TRBV5-6	CASSLDRAYGYTF	TGTGCCAGCAGCCTGGACAGGGCCTATGGCTACACCTTC
NA	TRBJ1-5	TRBD1	TRBV19	CASSEKGDRDQPQHF	TGTGCCAGTAGTGAAAAGGGGGACAGGGATCAGCCCCAGCATTTT
NA	TRBJ1-2	NA	TRBV7-9	CASSLGAGGYTF	TGTGCCAGCAGCTTAGGAGCGGGGGGCTACACCTTC
NA	TRBJ2-7	NA	TRBV11-2	CASSLDFRDNESYEQYF	TGTGCCAGCAGCTTAGATTTTCGGGACAACGAATCCTACGAGCAGTACTTC
NA	TRBJ2-3	TRBD2	TRBV5-1	CASSLALGASGGSRTDTQYF	TGCGCCAGCAGCTTGGCCCTTGGGGCTAGCGGGGGATCTAGGACAGATACGCAGTATTTT
once	TRBJ1-1	NA	TRBV6-6	CASSHPGPLNTEAFF	TGTGCCAGCAGCCACCCTGGGCCCTTAAACACTGAAGCTTTCTTT
NA	TRBJ1-3	NA	TRBV6-1	CATGQTLHPGNTIYF	TGTGCCACCGGACAGACTCTGCACCCTGGAAACACCATATATTTT
NA	TRBJ2-3	TRBD2	TRBV14	CASSHRGGPPGGTDTQYF	TGTGCCAGCAGCCACCGGGGGGGCCCCCCGGGTGGCACAGATACGCAGTATTTT
NA	TRBJ1-1	NA	TRBV5-1	CASSLARQRQGAQERNTEAFF	TGCGCCAGCAGCTTGGCCCGGCAGCGCCAAGGGGCCCAGGAGCGGAACACTGAAGCTTTCTTT
NA	TRBJ1-5	NA	TRBV6-1	CASWGGNGQPQHF	TGTGCCAGCTGGGGGGGGAACGGACAGCCCCAGCATTTT
NA	TRBJ1-4	NA	TRBV7-9	CASSSRLGRSWKEKLFF	TGTGCCAGCAGCTCCCGCCTGGGGCGGTCGTGGAAGGAAAAACTGTTTTTT
NA	TRBJ2-1	NA	TRBV29-1	CSDYTGEGQFF	TGCAGCGACTATACTGGTGAAGGGCAGTTCTTC
NA	TRBJ2-2	NA	TRBV5-5	CASSIGADTLIHINTGELFF	TGTGCCAGCAGCATTGGGGCGGACACCCTGATCCACATTAACACCGGGGAGCTGTTTTTT
once	TRBJ1-5	NA	TRBV28	CASTPLYRDQPQHF	TGTGCCAGCACACCCCTTTACAGGGATCAGCCCCAGCATTTT
NA	TRBJ2-7	TRBD1	TRBV5-4	CASSPTRDRAIRSSYEQYF	TGTGCCAGCAGTCCCACCCGGGACAGGGCGATAAGAAGCTCCTACGAGCAGTACTTC
NA	TRBJ2-2	NA	TRBV27	CASRPQGGELFF	TGTGCCAGCAGGCCACAGGGCGGGGAGCTGTTTTTT